In this sample, the clone carrying this T cell receptor (beta chain) turned up many times. This record belongs to a study of naive and memory T cell subsets. Trimming took off 2 bases at V and 2 bases at J, with 8 bases between the two ends. The CDR3 is made up of 15 amino acids. The germline V gene has CDR1 SGHDT and CDR2 YYEEEE. Alpha and beta constant region primers primed reverse transcription for blood and skin samples. MiXCR, run by TCRdb on the 5' RACE reads, gives a single entry per CDR3 protein. The sample has tens of thousands of distinct CDR3 sequences; 3.5% to 5% are singletons. Whole-blood samples were more than 2 ml of peripheral blood from healthy adult volunteers.

The sequence derives from a male donor in good health. The chain uses TRBV5-6 and TRBJ2-6; the D gene is possibly TRBD2 (5 bases). The CDR3 nucleotides are TGTGCCAGCAGCTTACGAGGGACTGGGGCCAACGTCCTGACTTTC. Amino acid sequence: CASSLRGTGANVLTF.